This TCR beta chain emerged from a study of cytomegalovirus exposure and HLA in healthy donors. Study findings and constraints: The study designated 164 TCR beta chains cytomegalovirus-associated. Most CMV-associated TCR beta chains appeared HLA-restricted in a later analysis. Later analysis placed DRB1 highest and HLA-C lowest in TCR association rates, which differed by HLA locus.

To note about this clone: No antigen is known for it.

PCR amplification relied on 60 Vbeta primers (plus 13 Jbeta primers). As originally analysed: Roughly 80 million unique TCR beta chains, about 11 million of them shared, were counted by a later analysis. Here immunoSEQ multiplex PCR was the method, and the copy in TCRdb shows in-frame clones only, minus some. V and J calls and clone size are as listed in that table; D and trimming were resolved from the DNA. The data contain about 170,000 clones, around 73% of them singletons. The CDR3 consists of 14 residues. Germline lookup yields CDR1 ENHRY and CDR2 SYGVKD. V lost 0 bases and J lost 8, with 13 bases in between.

Specimen: PBMCs. The receptor was isolated from a woman aged 18-29 years in good health and CMV-seropositive. The chain combines TRBV10-3 with TRBJ1-2; possibly TRBD1 for D (5 bases). The DNA for the CDR3 is TGTGCCATCAGTGAGTCTGGAGGGGCGGAGGGCTACACCTTC. Translating gives CAISESGGAEGYTF.